This T cell receptor (beta chain) came from a study of response to subunit inactivated influenza vaccine. This clonotype appeared many times. Its antigen is unidentified. Germline V gene data show CDR1 as DFQATT and CDR2 as SNEGSKA (reference sequence). Trimming took off 8 bases at V and 1 base at J, with 12 bases between the two ends. The CDR3 spans 13 residues. A single record per CDR3 protein comes from TCRdb applying MiXCR to the RT-PCR reads. Of around 480,000 distinct CDR3 sequences in the sample, approximately 11% are singletons; the top ten hold roughly 12%. Study-wide findings and caveats: The authors put forward the suggestion that each seasonal influenza vaccination may bring in only a limited number of new T cells.

The receptor's source is a man aged 50-60 years who received an inactivated influenza vaccine. The V gene is TRBV20-1, the J gene TRBJ1-5; no definite D call. The starting material was PBMCs from blood, obtained about 6 weeks after vaccination. CDR3 sequence (DNA): TGCAGTTCCCACTCAGGAAGCAATCAGCCCCAGCATTTT. It codes for CSSHSGSNQPQHF.